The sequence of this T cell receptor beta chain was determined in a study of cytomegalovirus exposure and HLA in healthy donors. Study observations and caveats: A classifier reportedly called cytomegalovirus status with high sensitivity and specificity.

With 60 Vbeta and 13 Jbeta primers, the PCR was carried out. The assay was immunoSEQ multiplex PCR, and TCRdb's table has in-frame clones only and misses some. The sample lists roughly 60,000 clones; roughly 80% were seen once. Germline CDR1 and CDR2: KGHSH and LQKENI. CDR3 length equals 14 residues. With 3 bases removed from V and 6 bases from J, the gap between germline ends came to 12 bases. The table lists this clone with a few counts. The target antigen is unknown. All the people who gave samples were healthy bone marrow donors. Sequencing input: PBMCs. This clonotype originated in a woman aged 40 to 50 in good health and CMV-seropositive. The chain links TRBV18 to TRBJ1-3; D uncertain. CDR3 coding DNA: TGTGCCAGCTCACCGGACTTCTCCCTAAACACCATATATTTT. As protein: CASSPDFSLNTIYF.